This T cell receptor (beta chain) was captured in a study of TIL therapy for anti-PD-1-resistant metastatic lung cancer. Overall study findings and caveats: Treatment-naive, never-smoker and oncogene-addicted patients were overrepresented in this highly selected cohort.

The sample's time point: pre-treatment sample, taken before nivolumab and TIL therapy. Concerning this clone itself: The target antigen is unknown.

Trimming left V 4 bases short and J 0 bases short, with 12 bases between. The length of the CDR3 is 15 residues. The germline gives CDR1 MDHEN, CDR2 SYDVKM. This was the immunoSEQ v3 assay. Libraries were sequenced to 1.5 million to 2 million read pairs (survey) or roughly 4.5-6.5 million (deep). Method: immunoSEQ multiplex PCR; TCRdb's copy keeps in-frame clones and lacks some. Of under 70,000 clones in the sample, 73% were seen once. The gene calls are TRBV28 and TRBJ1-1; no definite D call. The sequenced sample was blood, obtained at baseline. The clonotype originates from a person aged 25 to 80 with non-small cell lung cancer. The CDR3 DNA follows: TGTGCCAGCAGTTCCCCAACTGCAATGAACACTGAAGCTTTCTTT. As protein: CASSSPTAMNTEAFF.